The 9 T cell receptor beta chains below come from one sample, sequenced in a study of PD-1 blockade in classical Hodgkin lymphoma. The patients all showed relapse after autologous stem cell transplantation, while their brentuximab vedotin exposure varied. Repertoires were generated with immunoSEQ multiplex PCR, while TCRdb's copy carries only in-frame clones and drops some. The repertoire holds more than 13,000 clones, with under 80% as singletons. Here the sequenced sample was peripheral blood mononuclear cells (PBMCs), taken before the second cycle of nivolumab. The receptors come from a human donor with classical Hodgkin lymphoma.

V is TRBV28 and J is TRBJ1-4; D possibly corresponds to TRBD1 (5 bases). Germline V lookup: CDR1 MDHEN, CDR2 SYDVKM. The CDR3 is 14 residues long. The V gene lost 4 bases and the J gene lost 13 bases, with 19 bases spanning the gap. CDR3 coding DNA: TGTGCCAGCAGTTCTGGGGGACTGAGATTAAGACTGTTTTTT. Translated: CASSSGGLRLRLFF.

The J gene is TRBJ1-6, the V gene TRBV7-9; a weak D match, TRBD1 (5 bases). The germline V gene has CDR1 SEHNR and CDR2 FQNEAQ (reference sequence). This CDR3 has 15 residues. V lost 3 bases, J lost 9 bases, and 15 bases lay in between. The CDR3 DNA follows: TGTGCCAGCAGCTTGGGGCTGGGCCAGGGTTCACCCCTCCACTTT. Its protein is CASSLGLGQGSPLHF. Together with reference TRBV7-9 and TRBJ1-6, the CDR3 gives the full variable domain: DTGVSQNPRHKITKRGQNVTFRCDPISEHNRLYWYRQTLGQGPEFLTYFQNEAQLEKSRLLSDRFSAERPKGSFSTLEIQRTEQGDSAMYLCASSLGLGQGSPLHFGNGTRLTVT.

The genes are TRBV15 and TRBJ1-2, with D unclear. CDR1 and CDR2 from the germline V gene are LNHNV and YYDKDF (reference sequence). V lost 4 bases and J lost 2, with 5 bases in between. The CDR3 covers 12 residues. The CDR3 DNA reads TGTGCCACCAGCAATGTAAACTATGGCTACACCTTC. It encodes CATSNVNYGYTF. Supplemented by reference TRBV15 and TRBJ1-2, the full variable domain reads DAMVIQNPRYQVTQFGKPVTLSCSQTLNHNVMYWYQQKSSQAPKLLFHYYDKDFNNEADTPDNFQSRRPNTSFCFLDIRSPGLGDTAMYLCATSNVNYGYTFGSGTRLTVV.

The genes are TRBV5-1 and TRBJ2-5; 8 positions agree with TRBD1. The junction had 8 bases not matched to a gene; V was cut back by 6 bases and J by 1 base. This CDR3 contains 15 residues. The germline V gene has CDR1 SGHRS and CDR2 YFSETQ. Here the CDR3 reads CASTRGTGVQETQYF. As DNA, the CDR3 is TGCGCCAGCACCCGTGGGACAGGAGTCCAAGAGACCCAGTACTTC.

This clone came up once. The CDR3 DNA follows: TGTGCCAGCAGCGTAGATGAAAGTAGCGGCTCTTACAATGAGCAGTTCTTC. Translated, it gives CASSVDESSGSYNEQFF. The J gene is TRBJ2-1, the V gene TRBV9, with TRBD2 as a possible D gene (6 bases). The V and J ends lost 0 bases and 4 bases respectively, with 17 bases between them. The V gene's germline CDR1 is SGDLS and CDR2 YYNGEE. The CDR3 contains 17 residues.

This chain links TRBV5-8 with TRBJ1-5; 7 nucleotides line up with TRBD1. Germline V gene lookup returns CDR1 SGHTS and CDR2 YDEGEE. The CDR3 contains 14 residues. The junction had 2 bases not matched to a gene; V was cut back by 4 bases and J by 1 base. CDR3 protein: CASSRQGSNQPQHF. Written as DNA, the CDR3 is TGTGCCAGCAGCAGACAGGGAAGCAATCAGCCCCAGCATTTT. The full variable domain, in which reference TRBV5-8 and TRBJ1-5 provide the parts outside the CDR3, is EAGVTQSPTHLIKTRGQQATLRCSPISGHTSVYWYQQALGLGLQFLLWYDEGEERNRGNFPPRFSGRQFPNYSSELNVNALELEDSALYLCASSRQGSNQPQHFGDGTRLSIL.

V gene TRBV5-1 combines with J gene TRBJ1-4; the match to TRBD1 covers 8 bases. Germline loops: CDR1 SGHRS, CDR2 YFSETQ. This CDR3 contains 15 residues. V shed 5 bases and J 3 bases; nucleotides not matched to a gene: 6. The CDR3 DNA sequence: TGCGCCAGCAGATTCACAGGGGGTGCTAATGAAAAACTGTTTTTT. It codes for CASRFTGGANEKLFF.

V gene TRBV7-2 combines with J gene TRBJ2-7; D might be TRBD1 (5 bases). V lost 0 bases to trimming and J lost 6 bases, with 9 bases between them. Germline lookup yields CDR1 SGHTA and CDR2 FQGNSA. This CDR3 is built from 13 residues. Here the CDR3 DNA reads TGTGCCAGCAGCTTAGCACAGGCCCTCGAGCAGTACTTC. Amino acids: CASSLAQALEQYF.

This chain connects TRBV7-9 to TRBJ2-1; a possible D gene is TRBD2 (5 bases). Trimming took off 3 bases at V and 4 bases at J, with 13 bases between the two ends. Germline CDR1 and CDR2: SEHNR and FQNEAQ (reference sequence). The CDR3 has 15 residues. The CDR3 DNA is TGTGCCAGCAGCTTGACGGGGTTGAGGTACAATGAGCAGTTCTTC. Protein: CASSLTGLRYNEQFF. The full variable domain, its missing parts supplied by reference TRBV7-9 and TRBJ2-1, is DTGVSQNPRHKITKRGQNVTFRCDPISEHNRLYWYRQTLGQGPEFLTYFQNEAQLEKSRLLSDRFSAERPKGSFSTLEIQRTEQGDSAMYLCASSLTGLRYNEQFFGPGTRLTVL.